A single sample is the source of the 32 T cell receptor beta chains below, sequenced in a study of identical twins. TCRdb called the 5' RACE reads again in MiXCR, with one record for every CDR3 protein. The data hold about 550,000 distinct CDR3 sequences, with approximately 20% observed a single time. The same sample was also used in a study of yellow fever vaccine responses in identical twins.

The sample was CD4+ T cells sorted from blood. These receptors came from a woman under 30 in good health.

V usage is TRBV28 and J usage is TRBJ2-1; no clear D. Germline CDR1 and CDR2: MDHEN and SYDVKM. The V end was cut by 9 bases, the J end by 0 bases, with 12 bases between. There are 14 residues in the CDR3. CDR3 sequence (DNA): TGTGCCAGGAAACTCGCCCTCTCCTACAATGAGCAGTTCTTC. Translated, it gives CARKLALSYNEQFF.

This clonotype was observed a handful of times. V usage is TRBV15 and J usage is TRBJ2-2; tentative D call: TRBD2 (5 bases). The CDR3 has 16 residues. Germline V CDR1 and CDR2: LNHNV, YYDKDF (reference sequence). V dropped 6 bases and J dropped 6 bases, with 20 bases sitting between them. CDR3 in amino acids: CATRLRREGLAGELFF. CDR3 nucleotide sequence: TGTGCCACCAGACTCCGACGGGAAGGGTTGGCCGGGGAGCTGTTTTTT.

The J gene is TRBJ2-1, the V gene TRBV29-1; 8 nucleotides align to TRBD2. CDR3 length equals 13 residues. V was pared by 4 bases and J by 3 bases, with 2 bases of the junction left unmatched. Germline-derived CDR1 and CDR2 are SQVTM and ANQGSEA. The CDR3 loop reads CSVGLANYNEQFF. The CDR3 DNA is TGCAGCGTTGGACTAGCGAACTACAATGAGCAGTTCTTC.

This chain uses TRBV4-1 with TRBJ1-1; TRBD1 aligns across 7 bases. CDR3 size: 14 residues. Germline lookup yields CDR1 MGHRA and CDR2 YSYEKL. V trimming: 3 bases; J trimming: 6 bases; junction bases outside the gene matches: 7. The chain's CDR3 is CASSHPGQRAEAFF. The DNA of the CDR3 is TGCGCCAGCAGCCACCCGGGACAGAGGGCTGAAGCTTTCTTT.

This clonotype was detected a few times. The rearrangement joins TRBV6-5 to TRBJ2-1; 9 bases align to TRBD1. The V gene end was trimmed by 2 bases and the J gene end by 4 bases; junction bases not matched to a gene: 3. The CDR3 runs to 15 residues. Germline assignment: CDR1 MNHEY and CDR2 SVGAGI. The CDR3 sequence is CASSYGGTGYNEQFF. For the CDR3, the DNA is TGTGCCAGCAGTTACGGCGGGACAGGGTACAATGAGCAGTTCTTC.

This clonotype has only a few counts. The chain employs TRBV5-1 and TRBJ2-2, with D tentatively TRBD1 (5 bases). Per germline, CDR1 SGHRS and CDR2 YFSETQ. This CDR3 has 15 amino acids. V lost 4 bases and J lost 6, with 16 bases in between. CDR3 loop: CASSPDTPRSGELFF. The CDR3 nucleotides are TGCGCCAGCAGCCCGGACACCCCAAGATCCGGGGAGCTGTTTTTT.

This clonotype showed up just a few times. The chain recombines TRBV5-1 with TRBJ1-2, with 8 bases matching TRBD1. Germline CDR1 SGHRS, CDR2 YFSETQ. The CDR3 is 15 amino acids. V lost 4 bases and J lost 6; bases outside the gene matches: 11. CDR3 residues: CASSRPEDREDGYTF. In DNA form, the CDR3 reads TGCGCCAGCAGCCGCCCCGAGGACAGGGAAGATGGCTACACCTTC. The whole variable domain, remainder taken from reference TRBV5-1 and TRBJ1-2, is KAGVTQTPRYLIKTRGQQVTLSCSPISGHRSVSWYQQTPGQGLQFLFEYFSETQRNKGNFPGRFSGRQFSNSRSEMNVSTLELGDSALYLCASSRPEDREDGYTFGSGTRLTVV.

This clonotype was seen only a few times. The chain combines TRBV10-3 with TRBJ2-1; 13 positions match TRBD2. CDR1 and CDR2 from the germline V gene are ENHRY and SYGVKD. This CDR3 is built from 15 residues. The ends lost 6 bases at V and 8 bases at J; junction bases unmatched: 7. The CDR3 region is CAISTSTSGRDEQFF. CDR3 coding DNA: TGTGCCATCAGCACCTCCACTAGCGGGAGGGATGAGCAGTTCTTC.

On this clonotype itself: A much larger clone differs from this one at a single base, so this may be a read error. The chain combines TRBV7-3 with TRBJ1-6, with 10 bases fitting TRBD1. CDR3 length: 14 amino acids. J was trimmed by 7 bases and V by 6 bases; bases with no gene match: 3. CDR1 is SGHTA and CDR2 is FQGTGA in the germline V gene. The CDR3 region is CASRLGQGNSPLHF. CDR3 bases: TGTGCCAGCAGATTGGGACAGGGGAATTCACCCCTCCACTTT. The full variable domain, with the rest looked up from reference TRBV7-3 and TRBJ1-6, is GAGVSQTPSNKVTEKGKYVELRCDPISGHTALYWYRQSLGQGPEFLIYFQGTGAADDSGLPNDRFFAVRPEGSVSTLKIQRTERGDSAVYLCASRLGQGNSPLHFGNGTRLTVT.

J is TRBJ2-6 and V is TRBV7-2, with unresolved D. Trimming took off 7 bases at V and 0 bases at J, with 16 bases between the two ends. Germline loops: CDR1 SGHTA, CDR2 FQGNSA. CDR3 length equals 17 residues. The CDR3 coding sequence is TGTGCCAGCACCCCACCCGGACCGAACTCTGGGGCCAACGTCCTGACTTTC. It codes for CASTPPGPNSGANVLTF.

This clonotype was observed a few times. V is TRBV12-3 or TRBV12-4 and J is TRBJ2-5, with TRBD2 as a possible D gene (6 bases). The length of the CDR3 is 13 residues. Trimming shortened V by 7 bases and J by 9 bases, and 18 bases separated the two germline ends. As DNA, the CDR3 is TGTGCCAGCATTCTCCGGGACCGGGAGCCCCAGTACTTC. Translated, it gives CASILRDREPQYF.

This CDR3 reads CASSQEFGTGSGKLFF. CDR3 DNA: TGTGCCAGCAGCCAAGAGTTTGGGACAGGATCCGGAAAACTGTTTTTT. The chain carries TRBV3-1 and TRBJ1-4; TRBD1 agrees at 8 bases. The CDR3 sequence is 16 residues long. The J segment lost 10 bases and the V segment lost 0 bases, leaving 10 bases of the junction unmatched. The germline gives CDR1 LGHDT, CDR2 YNNKEL (reference sequence). Full variable domain (remainder filled in from reference TRBV3-1 and TRBJ1-4): DTAVSQTPKYLVTQMGNDKSIKCEQNLGHDTMYWYKQDSKKFLKIMFSYNNKELIINETVPNRFSPKSPDKAHLNLHINSLELGDSAVYFCASSQEFGTGSGKLFFGSGTQLSVL.

The chain recombines TRBV3-1 with TRBJ2-3, with D possibly TRBD2 on 6 matching bases. The germline V gene has CDR1 LGHDT and CDR2 YNNKEL (reference sequence). This CDR3 comprises 14 residues. V shed 8 bases and J shed 0 bases, with 12 bases lying between them. CDR3 bases: TGTGCCAGCGGAACTAGCCGTAGCACAGATACGCAGTATTTT. It specifies CASGTSRSTDTQYF.

This clonotype was recorded many times. The rearrangement links TRBV2 to TRBJ2-5; TRBD2 might be the D (6 bases). The CDR3 loop spans 13 amino acids. The germline V and J ends were trimmed by 3 bases and 5 bases, with 10 bases remaining between them. From germline, CDR1 is SNHLY and CDR2 FYNNEI. Here the CDR3 reads CASSDLGGETQYF. The CDR3 bases are TGTGCCAGCAGTGACCTAGGAGGGGAGACCCAGTACTTC.

This clonotype was observed a few times. The chain recombines TRBV20-1 with TRBJ1-6; 8 bases line up with TRBD1. The CDR3 contains 14 residues. Germline lookup yields CDR1 DFQATT and CDR2 SNEGSKA (reference sequence). Trimming at V came to 6 bases and at J to 7 bases, leaving 8 bases not matched to a gene. This CDR3 reads CSASPTGANSPLHF. CDR3 in DNA: TGCAGTGCCAGCCCGACAGGGGCGAATTCACCCCTCCACTTT.

The chain combines TRBV6-1 with TRBJ2-5; D unresolved. Germline V gene data show CDR1 as MNHNS and CDR2 as SASEGT. CDR3 length: 14 amino acids. V was cut by 10 bases and J by 3 bases, with 18 bases left in between. CDR3: CATPNSGPEETQYF. Here the CDR3 DNA reads TGTGCCACCCCAAATTCCGGTCCCGAAGAGACCCAGTACTTC.

In this sample, this clonotype turned up many times. This chain joins TRBV5-1 and TRBJ1-1, with 11 bases that match TRBD1. The CDR3 spans 15 residues. Germline CDR1 SGHRS, CDR2 YFSETQ. V shed 4 bases and J 4 bases; nucleotides not matched to a gene: 6. Written as DNA, the CDR3 is TGCGCCAGCAGCCTCGCGGGACAGGGGGGCACTGAAGCTTTCTTT. Residues: CASSLAGQGGTEAFF.

The rearrangement joins TRBV6-5 to TRBJ2-2; 10 bases fit TRBD2. This CDR3 has 17 residues. Trimming at V came to 0 bases and at J to 5 bases, leaving 6 bases not matched to a gene. Germline loops: CDR1 MNHEY, CDR2 SVGAGI. The CDR3 reads CASSYSGLAGETGELFF. The CDR3 nucleotides read TGTGCCAGCAGTTACTCTGGCCTAGCGGGAGAAACCGGGGAGCTGTTTTTT.

The table lists this clonotype with a few counts. The chain combines TRBV7-3 with TRBJ2-5; D uncertain. The CDR3 length is 14 residues. The V end lost 5 bases, the J end lost 2 bases, and 12 bases lay between the germline ends. Germline CDR1 SGHTA, CDR2 FQGTGA. This CDR3 reads CASSAGGVQETQYF. The CDR3 DNA follows: TGTGCCAGCAGCGCTGGTGGTGTACAAGAGACCCAGTACTTC.

The rearrangement uses TRBV7-2 and TRBJ2-7, with a tentative D call TRBD1 (6 bases). V was pared by 10 bases and J by 4 bases, with 23 bases between. The CDR3 spans 15 residues. CDR1 SGHTA and CDR2 FQGNSA come from the germline V gene. The CDR3 DNA reads as TGTGCCATACCAGTAAAAGCACGGACAGATTACGAGCAGTACGTC. Its protein is CAIPVKARTDYEQYV.

In its sample, this clonotype was seen many times. The chain has TRBV5-1 and TRBJ2-3; TRBD1 matches 7 bases. The CDR3 is 16 residues long. Germline-derived CDR1 and CDR2 are SGHRS and YFSETQ. The junction had 19 bases not matched to a gene; V was cut back by 6 bases and J by 9 bases. This chain's CDR3 is CASNVGDRPNGETQYF. Here the CDR3 DNA reads TGCGCCAGCAATGTCGGGGACAGACCAAACGGGGAAACGCAGTATTTT.

This clonotype was picked up a small number of times. The chain joins TRBV3-1 to TRBJ1-2, with a possible D match to TRBD1 (6 bases). This CDR3 has 13 amino acids. V was clipped by 8 bases and J by 4 bases, with 14 bases between them. Germline V CDR1 and CDR2: LGHDT, YNNKEL (reference sequence). CDR3 protein: CASRGQPLYGYTF. CDR3 bases: TGTGCCAGCCGCGGACAGCCCCTCTATGGCTACACCTTC.

Only a few counts were recorded for this clonotype. The chain employs TRBV5-6 and TRBJ2-3; D gene uncertain. Germline CDR1 reads SGHDT; CDR2 reads YYEEEE. Deletions cut 0 bases from V and 7 bases from J, with 6 bases between. The CDR3 length is 12 residues. CDR3 amino acids: CASSLEANTQYF. The CDR3 bases are TGTGCCAGCAGCTTGGAGGCTAATACGCAGTATTTT.

The chain couples TRBV12-3 or TRBV12-4 to TRBJ1-3; the D is unclear. The V end was cut by 6 bases, the J end by 9 bases, with 18 bases between. The CDR3 has 14 residues. The CDR3 region is CASSPGRSPGTIYF. The CDR3 DNA reads TGTGCCAGCAGCCCTGGACGGAGCCCGGGCACCATATATTTT.

J is TRBJ2-3 and V is TRBV3-1; perhaps TRBD2 as D (5 bases). Looked up from germline, CDR1 is LGHDT and CDR2 is YNNKEL (reference sequence). CDR3 size: 17 residues. With 4 bases removed from V and 2 bases from J, the gap between germline ends came to 19 bases. CDR3 region: CASSPRGSAASTDTQYF. The CDR3, as DNA: TGTGCCAGCAGCCCCCGCGGTAGCGCGGCCTCCACAGATACGCAGTATTTT.

This chain uses TRBV12-3 or TRBV12-4 with TRBJ1-3; the D is unclear. Trimming took off 10 bases at V and 1 base at J, with 11 bases between the two ends. The CDR3 has 13 residues. The CDR3 reads CAIGSPSGNTIYF. Here the CDR3 DNA reads TGTGCCATCGGTAGTCCTTCTGGAAACACCATATATTTT.

In its sample, this clonotype was seen a few times. The chain uses TRBV2 and TRBJ1-1, with D hard to call. The V end was cut by 1 base, the J end by 4 bases, with 13 bases between. CDR1 and CDR2 from the germline V gene are SNHLY and FYNNEI. CDR3 size: 15 residues. The chain's CDR3 is CASSEGTGGSTEAFF. The CDR3 DNA reads as TGTGCCAGCAGTGAAGGGACCGGCGGAAGCACTGAAGCTTTCTTT. Full variable domain (remainder filled in from reference TRBV2 and TRBJ1-1): EPEVTQTPSHQVTQMGQEVILRCVPISNHLYFYWYRQILGQKVEFLVSFYNNEISEKSEIFDDQFSVERPDGSNFTLKIRSTKLEDSAMYFCASSEGTGGSTEAFFGQGTRLTVV.

This clonotype was observed a few times. The CDR3, as DNA: TGTGCCAGCAGTGGGACAGGTGTGGGCTACACCTTC. Amino acids: CASSGTGVGYTF. V is TRBV12-3 or TRBV12-4 and J is TRBJ1-2, with 8 bases aligning to TRBD1. V was pared by 5 bases and J by 8 bases, with 4 bases of the junction left unmatched. The CDR3 length is 12 residues.

The rearrangement joins TRBV5-1 to TRBJ1-2; D possibly corresponds to TRBD1 (5 bases). This CDR3 is 14 amino acids long. V dropped 3 bases and J dropped 7 bases, with 16 bases sitting between them. CDR1 SGHRS and CDR2 YFSETQ come from the germline V gene. The CDR3 sequence: CASSSAGISVGYTF. The CDR3 DNA follows: TGCGCCAGCAGCTCCGCAGGGATCTCTGTTGGCTACACCTTC.

The chain combines TRBV28 with TRBJ2-5; tentatively, D is TRBD1 (6 bases). The CDR3 has 15 residues. V lost 2 bases to trimming and J lost 2 bases, with 12 bases between them. CDR1 is MDHEN and CDR2 is SYDVKM in the germline V gene. This CDR3 is CASSLVGDIQETQYF. In DNA form, the CDR3 reads TGTGCCAGCAGTTTAGTAGGGGACATACAAGAGACCCAGTACTTC.

Only a few counts were recorded for this clonotype. This likely comes from a read error, as the CDR3 has no conserved phenylalanine or tryptophan at its end. This chain links TRBV6-1 with TRBJ2-7; D unclear. This CDR3 is built from 13 residues. CDR1 and CDR2 (germline): MNHNS, SASEGT. Trimming shortened V by 8 bases and J by 2 bases, and 13 bases separated the two germline ends. The CDR3 region has the DNA TGTGCCAGCCGACGTATCCAGACCTACGAGCAGTACCTC. Amino acid sequence: CASRRIQTYEQYL.

This clonotype was seen at least ten times. J is TRBJ2-1 and V is TRBV9; TRBD2 is a possible D gene (6 bases). The CDR3 totals 16 residues. Germline CDR1 SGDLS, CDR2 YYNGEE. The V end lost 0 bases, the J end lost 2 bases, and 12 bases lay between the germline ends. The CDR3 DNA reads TGTGCCAGCAGCGTAGCGACTAGAGGGACCTACAATGAGCAGTTCTTC. It encodes CASSVATRGTYNEQFF.